This T cell receptor (beta chain) was observed in a study of CD8+ T cells in alopecia areata (dated by TCRdb to the late 2010s). Turning to the overall study: The treated patients, all with moderate-to-severe alopecia areata, were enrolled in an open-label pilot trial of oral tofacitinib given at 5 to 10 mg twice daily. On the human side, TCRbeta sequencing was run on scalp tissue and on sorted CD4+ and CD8+ peripheral blood T cells from healthy controls and from alopecia areata patients with either patchy or totalis/universalis disease. The SALT score, which quantifies the percentage of affected scalp surface area, was used to measure disease severity in treated patients. TCRbeta CDR3 regions were amplified by immunoSEQ multiplex PCR with 35 Vbeta forward and 13 Jbeta reverse primers. Patients stayed on tofacitinib for 6 to 18 months and then had 6 months of follow-up off drug so that delayed response and recurrence could be assessed. Scalp clonality was compared among normal scalp (n=4), patchy alopecia areata scalp (n=8), and alopecia totalis/universalis scalp (n=8). Patients on tofacitinib were biopsied at baseline and after 4 and 24 weeks of treatment, and several of the patients also had a later scalp biopsy. The study used high-throughput TCRbeta sequencing to examine T cell clonal expansion in alopecia areata, in both the C3H/HeJ mouse model and human patients. The RNA source kit depended on sample type: the PAXgene miRNA kit for fixed scalp, the miRNeasy kit for PBMCs, and the RNeasy kit for mouse skin. The paper's findings and limits, for the study overall: Because the treated cohort was small and had just a single nonresponder, larger studies are needed to establish links between baseline CD8+ expansion and response. TCR sequences shared between patients were less clear than in mice, possibly partly because of HLA diversity in the patient population. Higher clonality and more expanded CD8+ clones were observed in lesional scalp than in normal scalp, particularly in alopecia totalis/universalis, a finding suggestive of antigenic drive. Many expanded lesional clones persisted in scalp and blood during tofacitinib treatment, which may partly explain relapse after stopping treatment. Tofacitinib significantly lowered scalp clonality and the number of expanded CD8+ clones among the top 100 scalp clones. Scalp TCR repertoire analysis is complicated because resident alphabeta T cells in normal human skin are also sequenced, whereas mouse skin is dominated by gammadelta T cells.

According to the study, the label for this sample's time point signals: about 4 weeks on oral tofacitinib. The sample's treatment or condition, from its label and the paper: oral pan-JAK inhibitor, 5-10 mg twice daily. Lesional scalp punch biopsies and peripheral blood were collected from alopecia areata patients. After PBMCs were isolated by density centrifugation and stained for CD3, CD4 and CD8, a FACSAria was used to sort CD4+ and CD8+ T cells. Concerning this clone: What antigen it recognizes has not been identified. The input lacks base qualities; no much larger clone sits a single base away. This CDR3 is also generated by other DNA sequences in the sample.

Library construction relied on the immunoSEQ multiplex PCR assay. RNA was extracted from all samples and reverse transcribed into cDNA, which served as template for TCR sequencing. First-strand cDNA was synthesized using SuperScript III with a 2:1 mix of oligo-dT and random hexamers. Amplification bias was assessed with a synthetic immune receptor repertoire, and residual bias was removed computationally. In the paper's pipeline: After raw reads were preprocessed to remove errors, the CDR3 was defined following IMGT conventions as running from the conserved cysteine to phenylalanine. Clonality was calculated as 1 minus Shannon entropy normalized by log2 of the number of productive unique TCRs. Whether each scalp clone was CD4 or CD8 was inferred by checking scalp TCRbeta sequences against the CD4 and CD8 repertoires from sorted blood. The table comes from immuneACCESS by way of TCRdb, which keeps in-frame sequences with V and J called. Part of the clones is missing from these tables; in studies checked, under half for an unresolved V gene and the rest for unknown reasons. That table furnishes V, J and clone size, whereas the DNA furnished D and trimming. This sample holds 200,000 to 250,000 clones; about three fifths were observed only once. The leading ten clones occupy roughly 4.2% of the sample.

V loses 0 bases of germline sequence and J loses 1 base, and the interval between the two ends is 6 bases. From its cysteine to its phenylalanine, the CDR3 spans 13 amino acids. Only the CDR3 part of the read is kept: 39 bases, read in frame from the first base. Via the germline V gene (reference sequence), CDR1 is GTSNPN and CDR2 SVGIG. The material was CD4+ T cells sorted from blood, obtained at week 4, from a patient treated with tofacitinib. The chain is assembled from TRBV30 and TRBJ1-1, with the D gene not clear enough to name. The sequence was obtained from a human donor with alopecia areata. CDR3 loop: CAWSVGGNTEAFF. The base sequence is TGTGCCTGGAGTGTAGGAGGGAACACTGAAGCTTTCTTT.